What follows are 5 T cell receptor beta chains derived from one specimen sequenced in a study of cytomegalovirus exposure and HLA in healthy donors. Both 60 Vbeta primers and 13 Jbeta primers went into the PCR. The method was immunoSEQ multiplex PCR; TCRdb's version includes in-frame clones alone and lacks a portion of them. Here the sample spans over 150,000 clones, about 77% being singletons. Sequencing was carried out using PBMCs. These TCRs come from a woman aged 50 to 60 in good health and CMV-seronegative.

V usage is TRBV11-3 and J usage is TRBJ1-1, with D unclear. Germline V lookup: CDR1 SGHNT, CDR2 YENEEA. This CDR3 has 12 residues. Between the trimmed V and J ends, which lost 3 bases and 6 bases, there was a span of 8 bases. CDR3 sequence (DNA): TGTGCCAGCAGCTTTAGCGGCGCTGAAGCTTTCTTT. Protein product: CASSFSGAEAFF.

This chain joins TRBV27 and TRBJ1-2; TRBD1 matches at 8 bases. The ends lost 5 bases at V and 7 bases at J; junction bases unmatched: 9. The CDR3 has 14 residues. Germline V gene data show CDR1 as MNHEY and CDR2 as SMNVEV (reference sequence). CDR3 in DNA: TGTGCCAGCAGTATGCGGACAGGGAGTGGTGGCTACACCTTC. Translating it yields CASSMRTGSGGYTF.

This chain's CDR3 is CASSTTGLTYEQYF. Written as DNA, the CDR3 is TGTGCCAGCAGTACGACAGGCCTGACCTACGAGCAGTACTTC. The rearrangement uses TRBV28 and TRBJ2-7; possibly TRBD1 for D (6 bases). CDR3 length: 14 residues. The V end lost 5 bases, the J end lost 2 bases, and 13 bases lay between the germline ends. CDR1 is MDHEN, CDR2 SYDVKM, per germline. The entire variable domain, with the rest obtained from reference TRBV28 and TRBJ2-7, is as follows: DVKVTQSSRYLVKRTGEKVFLECVQDMDHENMFWYRQDPGLGLRLIYFSYDVKMKEKGDIPEGYSVSREKKERFSLILESASTNQTSMYLCASSTTGLTYEQYFGPGTRLTVT.

This chain connects TRBV5-1 to TRBJ1-4, with a tentative D call TRBD1 (5 bases). V was pared by 4 bases and J by 4 bases, with 17 bases between. CDR3 length: 16 residues. Germline assignment: CDR1 SGHRS and CDR2 YFSETQ. CDR3 sequence (DNA): TGCGCCAGCAGCGCTACACCGGGACTCAGTAATGAAAAACTGTTTTTT. Its translation: CASSATPGLSNEKLFF.

The chain is built from TRBV6-1 and TRBJ2-7, with D possibly matching TRBD2 (7 bases). The germline gives CDR1 MNHNS, CDR2 SASEGT. V was pared by 4 bases and J by 4 bases, with 11 bases between. The CDR3 extends over 13 amino acids. The CDR3 DNA is TGTGCCAGCAGTGCTAGGGGGGGATACGAGCAGTACTTC. It codes for CASSARGGYEQYF.